This T cell receptor (beta chain) was recorded in a study of T-cell memory formation after mild COVID-19. Study information: The two donors had largely donor-specific TCR clusters.

Barcoded TCR alpha and TCR beta cDNA libraries with UMIs came from 5'RACE using constant-segment primers. MiXCR, applied by TCRdb to the 5' RACE reads, yields one record per CDR3 protein. The sample consists of 400,000 or so distinct CDR3 sequences, 20% to 25% of them appearing once. This clonotype was recorded a few times. Its specificity is unknown. Germline V gene sequence: CDR1 SGHDN, CDR2 FVKESK. This CDR3 comprises 13 residues. V was pared by 2 bases and J by 6 bases, with 9 bases between. Whole-study results and caveats: Chiefly within CM and EM were the contracting CD4+ clones; CD8+ ones were within EMRA. Unconfirmed was the SARS-CoV-2 specificity of second-wave clones that peaked on day 37.

The chain joins TRBV14 to TRBJ2-3, with D unclear. The receptor was isolated from an adult woman who had mild COVID-19 (a few samples of this study predate the infection). Cell type and time point are not known. The sample consisted of PBMCs or a T cell subset sorted from them (not recorded which). The CDR3: CASSQSMGDTQYF. CDR3 DNA: TGTGCCAGCAGCCAAAGCATGGGGGATACGCAGTATTTT.